What follows are 3 T cell receptor beta chains derived from one specimen sequenced in a study of TIL therapy for anti-PD-1-resistant metastatic lung cancer. Sequencing used immunoSEQ v3. Repertoires were generated with immunoSEQ multiplex PCR, while TCRdb's copy carries only in-frame clones and drops some. The sample consists of around 20,000 clones, about 79% of them appearing once. Time point defined: pre-treatment sample, taken before nivolumab and TIL therapy. Sequenced material: blood, taken at baseline. All receptors derive from a person between 30 and 79 years old with non-small cell lung cancer.

The chain carries TRBV15 and TRBJ2-2; TRBD2 matches at 8 bases. V was pared by 7 bases and J by 6 bases, with 10 bases of the junction left unmatched. Germline CDR1 and CDR2: LNHNV and YYDKDF (reference sequence). The CDR3 spans 15 residues. The CDR3 loop reads CATTQPGLGSGELFF. The DNA of the CDR3 is TGTGCCACCACCCAACCGGGACTAGGGTCCGGGGAGCTGTTTTTT.

J is TRBJ1-3 and V is TRBV7-6; 7 nucleotides match TRBD1. Looked up from germline, CDR1 is SGHVS and CDR2 is FNYEAQ. The CDR3 sequence is 18 residues long. The junction had 10 bases not matched to a gene; V was cut back by 0 bases and J by 2 bases. CDR3 in amino acids: CASSLALGTARAGNTIYF. The CDR3 region has the DNA TGTGCCAGCAGCTTAGCCTTGGGGACAGCCAGAGCTGGAAACACCATATATTTT.

The chain uses TRBV30 and TRBJ2-2; D not certain. The V gene's germline CDR1 is GTSNPN and CDR2 SVGIG (reference sequence). The length of the CDR3 is 13 residues. V was pared by 5 bases and J by 6 bases, with 13 bases between. CDR3 loop: CAWDSTRAGELFF. The CDR3 region has the DNA TGTGCCTGGGACTCCACAAGGGCCGGGGAGCTGTTTTTT.